This T cell receptor (beta chain) was sequenced for a study of T cell responses to AZD1222 COVID-19 vaccine. Sequencing was performed with immunoSEQ multiplex PCR; in TCRdb, only in-frame clones are kept and a portion is missing. The table lists about 86,000 clones, about 92% of them singletons. The CDR3 loop spans 17 amino acids. V lost 0 bases, J lost 4 bases, and 8 bases stayed unmatched. The germline V gene encodes CDR1 MGHRA and CDR2 YSYEKL. The chain carries TRBV4-1 and TRBJ2-5, with 10 nucleotides matching TRBD2. The material sequenced was peripheral blood, taken 28 days after the second AZD1222 dose. This receptor was obtained from an adult who received the AZD1222 COVID-19 vaccine. CDR3 coding DNA: TGCGCCAGCAGCCAAGATATCCTAGCGGGGGTGGGAGAGACCCAGTACTTC. Amino acids: CASSQDILAGVGETQYF.